Listed below are T cell receptor beta chains from one sample, sequenced in a study of PD-1 and CTLA-4 blockade in melanoma. The repertoire was sequenced with immunoSEQ multiplex PCR; TCRdb's copy has only in-frame clones and lacks some. Of under 40,000 clones listed, 88% are singletons. The sample was CD8+ T cells from peripheral blood, taken from a patient given anti-PD-1 treatment. The source is a human donor with melanoma. Each CDR3 is given with its conserved first and last residue. The D gene is left open where the match is weak.

v_call	j_call	d_call	cdr3_aa	cdr3_nt
TRBV6-5	TRBJ2-7	NA	CASSPGPAAYEQYF	TGTGCCAGCAGTCCGGGACCCGCCGCCTACGAGCAGTACTTC
TRBV19	TRBJ2-6	NA	CASSIPLDSGANVLTF	TGTGCCAGTAGTATCCCTCTAGACTCTGGGGCCAACGTCCTGACTTTC
TRBV5-8	TRBJ2-3	NA	CASSLGQGSTDTQYF	TGTGCCAGCAGCTTGGGGCAGGGGTCAACAGATACGCAGTATTTT
TRBV7-9	TRBJ2-5	NA	CASSLVEGWGETQYF	TGTGCCAGCAGCTTAGTCGAGGGGTGGGGAGAGACCCAGTACTTC
TRBV4-1	TRBJ2-2	TRBD2	CASSHKAGGPFNTGELFF	TGCGCCAGCAGCCACAAAGCGGGGGGGCCCTTTAACACCGGGGAGCTGTTTTTT
TRBV6-2/TRBV6-3	TRBJ2-3	TRBD2	CASSLAGLTDTQYF	TGTGCCAGCAGTTTAGCGGGACTCACAGATACGCAGTATTTT
TRBV27	TRBJ1-2	NA	CASSSPSMGRGGNGYTF	TGTGCCAGCAGTTCACCGTCGATGGGAAGGGGGGGTAACGGCTACACCTTC
TRBV28	TRBJ1-1	TRBD1	CASSSVATGEDEAFF	TGTGCCAGCAGTTCGGTCGCGACAGGGGAGGATGAAGCTTTCTTT
TRBV28	TRBJ1-1	NA	CASRGGDTEAFF	TGTGCCAGCAGAGGGGGGGACACTGAAGCTTTCTTT
TRBV28	TRBJ2-1	NA	CASNPRTGSSYNEQFF	TGTGCCAGCAACCCCCGGACGGGGAGCTCCTACAATGAGCAGTTCTTC